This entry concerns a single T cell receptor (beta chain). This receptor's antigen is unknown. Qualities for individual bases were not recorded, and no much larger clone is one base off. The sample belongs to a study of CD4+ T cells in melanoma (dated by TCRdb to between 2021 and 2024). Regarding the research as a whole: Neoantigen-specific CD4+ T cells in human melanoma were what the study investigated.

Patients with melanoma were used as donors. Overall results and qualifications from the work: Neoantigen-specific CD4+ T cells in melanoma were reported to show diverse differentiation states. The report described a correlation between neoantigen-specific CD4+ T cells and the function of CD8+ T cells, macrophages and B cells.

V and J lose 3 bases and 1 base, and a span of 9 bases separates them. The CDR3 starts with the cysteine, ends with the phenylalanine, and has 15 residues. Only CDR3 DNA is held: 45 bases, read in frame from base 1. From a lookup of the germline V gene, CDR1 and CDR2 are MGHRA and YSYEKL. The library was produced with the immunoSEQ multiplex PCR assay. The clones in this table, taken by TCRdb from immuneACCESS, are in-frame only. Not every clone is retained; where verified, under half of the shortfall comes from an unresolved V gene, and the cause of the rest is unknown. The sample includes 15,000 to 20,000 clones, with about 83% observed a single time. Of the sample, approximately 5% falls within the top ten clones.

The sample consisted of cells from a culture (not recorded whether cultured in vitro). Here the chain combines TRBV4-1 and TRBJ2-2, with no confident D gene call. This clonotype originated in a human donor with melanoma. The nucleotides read TGCGCCAGCAGCCACCACGGAATGAACACCGGGGAGCTGTTTTTT. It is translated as CASSHHGMNTGELFF.